Below are 30 T cell receptor beta chains sequenced from a single sample in a study of cytomegalovirus exposure and HLA in healthy donors. PCR amplification relied on 60 Vbeta primers (plus 13 Jbeta primers). Produced via immunoSEQ multiplex PCR; TCRdb's table is partial and in-frame only. Of 250,000 to 350,000 clones listed, 80% to 90% were seen once; the top ten hold approximately 4.3%. Sequenced material: PBMCs. These receptors all come from a middle-aged man in good health and CMV-seropositive.

The chain joins TRBV9 to TRBJ2-1; 12 bases are a match to TRBD2. V lost 3 bases, J lost 0 bases, and 10 bases stayed unmatched. Germline CDR1 reads SGDLS; CDR2 reads YYNGEE. This CDR3 is built from 19 residues. CDR3 region: CASSAGLAGLTRSYNEQFF. The CDR3 DNA sequence: TGTGCCAGCAGCGCGGGACTAGCGGGCCTTACCCGCTCCTACAATGAGCAGTTCTTC.

CDR3 protein: CASRDSGRAGEQYF. CDR3 DNA sequence: TGTGCCAGCAGAGATAGCGGGAGGGCCGGCGAGCAGTACTTC. V gene TRBV6-5 combines with J gene TRBJ2-7; 11 bases are shared with TRBD2. The germline V gene encodes CDR1 MNHEY and CDR2 SVGAGI. The V gene end was trimmed by 6 bases and the J gene end by 6 bases; junction bases not matched to a gene: 7. The length of the CDR3 is 14 residues.

Of note for this clone: Other DNA variants within this sample encode the same CDR3. The V call is TRBV6-5, the J call TRBJ2-7; D is uncertain. The CDR3 extends over 11 amino acids. The germline V and J ends were trimmed by 6 bases and 4 bases, with 7 bases remaining between them. CDR1 MNHEY and CDR2 SVGAGI come from the germline V gene. The CDR3: CASRLDYEQYF. The CDR3, as DNA: TGTGCCAGCAGACTTGATTACGAGCAGTACTTC.

V and J are TRBV10-3 and TRBJ2-7, with 10 bases identical to TRBD1. Trimming removed 3 bases from V and 5 bases from J; junction bases left unmatched: 4. Per germline, CDR1 ENHRY and CDR2 SYGVKD. The CDR3 spans 14 residues. The CDR3 protein is CAISEDRGQDEQYF. The CDR3 nucleotides are TGTGCCATCAGTGAAGACAGGGGGCAAGACGAGCAGTACTTC.

As concerns this clone: At one end the junction does not follow the germline gene, possibly because of a read error. V usage is TRBV7-9 and J usage is TRBJ1-1; possible D gene TRBD1, 6 bases. This CDR3 spans 14 amino acids. Germline V CDR1 and CDR2: SEHNR, FQNEAQ (reference sequence). In nucleotides, the CDR3 is TGTTCCAGCAGCTTAGGGCCCGAGGGGGCTGAAGCTTTCTTT. Encoded protein: CSSSLGPEGAEAFF.

This chain uses TRBV2 with TRBJ2-1, with 12 bases aligning to TRBD2. CDR1 and CDR2 from the germline V gene are SNHLY and FYNNEI. The trim removed 4 bases at V and 2 bases at J, leaving 6 bases unmatched. This CDR3 has 17 residues. Here the CDR3 reads CASSATSGSRPYNEQFF. In DNA, the CDR3 is TGTGCCAGCAGTGCGACTAGCGGGAGTCGACCCTACAATGAGCAGTTCTTC.

The CDR3 protein is CASSPQGTSVYEQYF. The CDR3 bases are TGTGCCAGCAGTCCCCAGGGGACTAGCGTCTACGAGCAGTACTTC. The chain is built from TRBV25-1 and TRBJ2-7; TRBD2 agrees at 10 bases. The germline V gene has CDR1 MGHDK and CDR2 SYGVNS. Germline trimming cut 5 bases from V and 3 bases from J; bases unmatched to any gene: 7. The CDR3 is made up of 15 amino acids.

This chain links TRBV28 with TRBJ2-7; D unresolved. Trimming took off 4 bases at V and 5 bases at J, with 12 bases between the two ends. Germline CDR1 reads MDHEN; CDR2 reads SYDVKM. This CDR3 is 13 amino acids long. Here the CDR3 reads CASSSSLEDEQYF. The CDR3 DNA follows: TGTGCCAGCAGTTCATCTCTAGAGGACGAGCAGTACTTC.

The rearrangement joins TRBV27 to TRBJ2-1; D may be TRBD2 (5 bases). Trimming left V 10 bases short and J 5 bases short, with 12 bases between. The germline V gene encodes CDR1 MNHEY and CDR2 SMNVEV (reference sequence). The CDR3 is 12 amino acids. The CDR3 protein is CATGSRDNEQFF. The CDR3 nucleotides are TGTGCCACTGGGTCGAGGGACAATGAGCAGTTCTTC.

As DNA, the CDR3 is TGTGCCAGCAGCCAGGCGACTAGCGGGGGCTCCTACAATGAGCAGTTCTTC. It codes for CASSQATSGGSYNEQFF. This sequence joins TRBV4-2 and TRBJ2-1; 12 nucleotides line up with TRBD2. The V gene end was trimmed by 3 bases and the J gene end by 0 bases; junction bases not matched to a gene: 3. The CDR3 has 17 amino acids. The germline V gene encodes CDR1 LGHNA and CDR2 YNFKEQ.

The gene calls are TRBV5-4 and TRBJ2-1, with 11 bases aligning to TRBD2. The J segment lost 8 bases and the V segment lost 2 bases, leaving 9 bases of the junction unmatched. Germline CDR1 is SGHNT and CDR2 is YYREEE (reference sequence). The CDR3 loop spans 16 amino acids. The CDR3 sequence: CASSFGGPSGRYEQFF. CDR3 DNA: TGTGCCAGCAGCTTTGGGGGGCCTAGCGGGAGGTATGAGCAGTTCTTC.

The sample holds a few counts of this clone. V gene TRBV2 combines with J gene TRBJ1-1; TRBD1 agrees at 8 bases. The CDR3 extends over 14 amino acids. CDR1 and CDR2 from the germline V gene are SNHLY and FYNNEI. The V and J ends lost 5 bases and 6 bases, in that order; junction bases with no gene match: 8. This CDR3 is CASSSRTGKAEAFF. CDR3 nucleotide sequence: TGTGCCAGCAGTTCCCGGACAGGGAAGGCTGAAGCTTTCTTT.

The CDR3 DNA follows: TGTGCCAGCAGCTTTAAACTCGGAGACTTCAATGAGCAGTTCTTC. This sequence encodes CASSFKLGDFNEQFF. V and J are TRBV7-3 and TRBJ2-1; no definite D call. Germline CDR1 SGHTA, CDR2 FQGTGA. This CDR3 contains 15 residues. The ends were cut back, 3 bases at V and 6 bases at J, with 15 bases in the middle.

The chain carries TRBV28 and TRBJ2-3; 8 bases are shared with TRBD2. Germline V gene lookup returns CDR1 MDHEN and CDR2 SYDVKM. This CDR3 has 15 residues. V lost 2 bases, J lost 2 bases, and 3 bases stayed unmatched. The CDR3 sequence: CASSLPGGATDTQYF. For the CDR3, the DNA is TGTGCCAGCAGTTTACCGGGAGGGGCCACAGATACGCAGTATTTT.

The V call is TRBV28, the J call TRBJ2-2; D possibly corresponds to TRBD1 (5 bases). V was clipped by 3 bases and J by 3 bases, with 11 bases between them. Germline loops: CDR1 MDHEN, CDR2 SYDVKM. The CDR3 spans 15 residues. CDR3 in DNA: TGTGCCAGCAGTTTTCTAGACAGCGACACCGGGGAGCTGTTTTTT. Translation: CASSFLDSDTGELFF.

In its sample, this clone was seen a few times. The rearrangement links TRBV19 to TRBJ1-5; 9 bases are a match to TRBD1. V lost 7 bases to trimming and J lost 4 bases; unmatched junction nucleotides: 5. Germline CDR1 and CDR2: LNHDA and SQIVND (reference sequence). This CDR3 is 14 amino acids long. CDR3 DNA sequence: TGTGCCAGTACCTGGGGGACAGGGAATCAGCCCCAGCATTTT. Translating it yields CASTWGTGNQPQHF.

This sequence joins TRBV19 and TRBJ1-5; 10 bases line up with TRBD1. With V trimmed by 7 bases and J by 0 bases, 9 bases remained unmatched. Germline values: CDR1 LNHDA, CDR2 SQIVND (reference sequence). The CDR3 consists of 17 residues. In nucleotides, the CDR3 is TGTGCCAGTACGGACAGGGGGGTCCTCTATAGCAATCAGCCCCAGCATTTT. As protein: CASTDRGVLYSNQPQHF.

The genes are TRBV7-9 and TRBJ1-1; the D is unclear. This CDR3 comprises 13 residues. CDR1 SEHNR and CDR2 FQNEAQ come from the germline V gene (reference sequence). V was cut by 5 bases and J by 8 bases, with 15 bases left in between. The CDR3: CASSPTADVEAFF. CDR3 bases: TGTGCCAGCAGCCCAACTGCGGATGTGGAAGCTTTCTTT.

A remark on this clone: Other nucleotide sequences from this sample produce the same CDR3. The chain combines TRBV4-1 with TRBJ2-7; 10 nucleotides line up with TRBD2. V dropped 3 bases and J dropped 4; count of bases not matched to a gene: 3. Per germline, CDR1 MGHRA and CDR2 YSYEKL. CDR3 length: 14 amino acids. DNA of the CDR3: TGCGCCAGCAGCCATTCTAGCGGGAGTTACGAGCAGTACTTC. It yields the protein CASSHSSGSYEQYF.

V usage is TRBV7-9 and J usage is TRBJ2-7, with 7 bases identical to TRBD1. CDR3 size: 12 residues. CDR1 and CDR2 from the germline V gene are SEHNR and FQNEAQ (reference sequence). The trim removed 0 bases at V and 11 bases at J, leaving 4 bases unmatched. As DNA, the CDR3 is TGTGCCAGCAGCTTAGCTGAGGGGGCCGAGTACTTC. This codes for CASSLAEGAEYF.

V is TRBV29-1 and J is TRBJ2-7; the match to TRBD2 covers 12 bases. Losses at the gene ends were 7 bases for V and 2 bases for J; bases not matched to a gene: 9. The CDR3 covers 15 residues. Germline V lookup: CDR1 SQVTM, CDR2 ANQGSEA. Here the CDR3 DNA reads TGCAGCGGCGGGAGGCTAGCGGGAGGGCCCTACGAGCAGTACTTC. Its translation: CSGGRLAGGPYEQYF.

The CDR3 DNA follows: TGTGCCAGCAGCCTGACAGGGACAACCTACGAGCAGTACTTC. Translated, it gives CASSLTGTTYEQYF. The V gene is TRBV28, the J gene TRBJ2-7; TRBD1 agrees at 7 bases. The junction had 7 bases not matched to a gene; V was cut back by 6 bases and J by 2 bases. This CDR3 spans 14 amino acids. Per germline, CDR1 MDHEN and CDR2 SYDVKM.

The V and J genes are TRBV2 and TRBJ1-1, with a weak D call TRBD1 (6 bases). Trimming pared 5 bases from V and 5 bases from J, leaving 15 bases between. Germline V gives CDR1 SNHLY, CDR2 FYNNEI. The CDR3 is made up of 14 amino acids. The CDR3 nucleotides read TGTGCCAGCAGTACCCCAGGGGCAGGGACTGAAGCTTTCTTT. Translation gives CASSTPGAGTEAFF.

The rearrangement joins TRBV15 to TRBJ1-5, with D maybe TRBD1 (5 bases). Trimming removed 0 bases from V and 7 bases from J, with 10 bases in between. Germline V lookup: CDR1 LNHNV, CDR2 YYDKDF (reference sequence). The CDR3 is 14 residues long. The CDR3 DNA sequence: TGTGCCACCAGCAGAGATAATGGGGGGCAGCCCCAGCATTTT. It encodes CATSRDNGGQPQHF.

This clone was observed once. The junction departs from germline at one end; a sequencing error may be responsible. V gene TRBV7-9 combines with J gene TRBJ1-1, with a possible D match to TRBD1 (5 bases). The length of the CDR3 is 15 residues. In germline, CDR1 is SEHNR, CDR2 FQNEAQ (reference sequence). CDR3 in amino acids: CSSSYATDLNTEAFF. CDR3 nucleotides: TGTTCCAGCAGCTACGCGACAGACTTGAACACTGAAGCTTTCTTT.

J is TRBJ1-2 and V is TRBV4-3; D may be TRBD1 (6 bases). V was shortened by 0 bases and J by 1 base, with 12 bases between the two germline ends. The germline gives CDR1 LGHNA, CDR2 YSLEER. The CDR3 runs to 16 residues. The CDR3 DNA is TGCGCCAGCAGCCAAGATACAGGGAAGTTTAACTATGGCTACACCTTC. This encodes CASSQDTGKFNYGYTF.

V is TRBV16 and J is TRBJ1-5; 9 nucleotides match TRBD1. The CDR3 has 14 residues. Germline assignment: CDR1 KGHSY and CDR2 FQNENV. V was clipped by 4 bases and J by 5 bases; unmatched bases: 3. The CDR3 nucleotides read TGTGCCAGCAGCCTACAGGGGGCCGATCAGCCCCAGCATTTT. Its protein is CASSLQGADQPQHF.

The J gene is TRBJ2-3, the V gene TRBV11-2; 16 nucleotides agree with TRBD2. Germline V gene data show CDR1 as SGHAT and CDR2 as FQNNGV. This CDR3 has 18 amino acids. The V and J ends lost 1 base and 5 bases, in that order; junction bases with no gene match: 6. CDR3 sequence: CASSLVGTSGRAGDTQYF. The CDR3 nucleotides are TGTGCCAGCAGCTTAGTAGGGACTAGCGGGAGGGCAGGAGATACGCAGTATTTT.

This sequence joins TRBV11-2 and TRBJ2-2; possible D gene TRBD2, 6 bases. This CDR3 comprises 17 residues. CDR1 and CDR2 (germline): SGHAT, FQNNGV. V lost 1 base and J lost 7, with 19 bases in between. The CDR3 here is CASSLGKGRRLVGELFF. The CDR3 DNA reads TGTGCCAGCAGCTTAGGGAAGGGGAGGAGGCTAGTCGGGGAGCTGTTTTTT.

The table lists this clone with a count of one. This chain uses TRBV5-1 with TRBJ2-7; TRBD2 might be the D (7 bases). This CDR3 region has 16 residues. CDR1 is SGHRS, CDR2 YFSETQ, per germline. Trimming took off 3 bases at V and 0 bases at J, with 16 bases between the two ends. The CDR3 DNA follows: TGCGCCAGCAGCTGGGGAGGGGGGGAAGGCTCCTACGAGCAGTACTTC. Residues: CASSWGGGEGSYEQYF.